The rows below give T cell receptor beta chains drawn from one sample of a study of blood T cell repertoires in COVID-19. TCRdb's table, derived via immunoSEQ multiplex PCR, lists solely in-frame clones and lacks some. The sample contains about 51,000 clones, 75% to 90% of which appear only once. Material: peripheral blood. These receptor sequences come from a human donor with acute or convalescent COVID-19. The donor label of this sample is uncertain. Each CDR3 is given with its conserved first and last residue. A D gene is named only where the DNA matches it firmly. Size values are once, few and many counts, or a class for expanded clones, and some rows have none.

clone size: -
D gene: TRBD1
V gene: TRBV6-2/TRBV6-3
J gene: TRBJ1-2
CDR3 DNA: TGTGCCAGCAGTTACCGAGGGACAGGGGTCCACTTTAACTATGGCTACACCTTC
CDR3 protein: CASSYRGTGVHFNYGYTF

clone size: -
D gene: -
V gene: TRBV30
J gene: TRBJ1-5
CDR3 DNA: TGTGCCTGGAGTAGAGTAAGTAGCAATCAGCCCCAGCATTTT
CDR3 protein: CAWSRVSSNQPQHF

clone size: -
D gene: -
V gene: TRBV3-1/TRBV3-2
J gene: TRBJ1-6
CDR3 DNA: TGTGCCAGCAGCCAACGTAGCGGCTCCTATAATTCACCCCTCCACTTT
CDR3 protein: CASSQRSGSYNSPLHF

clone size: -
D gene: TRBD1
V gene: TRBV6-1
J gene: TRBJ1-2
CDR3 DNA: TGTGCCAGCAGTGAAAGGGGGCTCGGAGCGGGCTACACCTTC
CDR3 protein: CASSERGLGAGYTF

clone size: -
D gene: TRBD2
V gene: TRBV5-1
J gene: TRBJ2-3
CDR3 DNA: TGCGCCAGCAGCTTGGCCTCTAGCGGGGGAGGAGATACGCAGTATTTT
CDR3 protein: CASSLASSGGGDTQYF

clone size: -
D gene: -
V gene: TRBV2
J gene: TRBJ2-5
CDR3 DNA: TGTGCCACCCGGGATCCCCGGAGGGAGACCCAGTACTTC
CDR3 protein: CATRDPRRETQYF

clone size: few
D gene: -
V gene: TRBV4-3
J gene: TRBJ2-6
CDR3 DNA: TGCGCCAGCAGCCAAGAAATAAGGGGATCTGGGGCCAACGTCCTGACTTTC
CDR3 protein: CASSQEIRGSGANVLTF

clone size: -
D gene: TRBD1
V gene: TRBV6-5
J gene: TRBJ1-1
CDR3 DNA: TGTGCCAGCAGTCGGTTGGGGGACAGTGAAGCTTTCTTT
CDR3 protein: CASSRLGDSEAFF

clone size: -
D gene: -
V gene: TRBV24-1
J gene: TRBJ2-2
CDR3 DNA: TGTGCCACCAGTGATTTCTCAGGGCCGGAGGGAACCGGGGAGCTGTTTTTT
CDR3 protein: CATSDFSGPEGTGELFF

clone size: -
D gene: TRBD1
V gene: TRBV14
J gene: TRBJ2-6
CDR3 DNA: TGTGCCAGCAGCCTATACAGGGGATCTCCTCTCTCTGGGGCCAACGTCCTGACTTTC
CDR3 protein: CASSLYRGSPLSGANVLTF

clone size: -
D gene: -
V gene: TRBV29-1
J gene: TRBJ2-2
CDR3 DNA: TGCAGCGTTGGGAGGCAGCTTAACACCGGGGAGCTGTTTTTT
CDR3 protein: CSVGRQLNTGELFF

clone size: -
D gene: -
V gene: TRBV19
J gene: TRBJ1-3
CDR3 DNA: TGTGCCAGTAGTCCACCTCCACGGGAGACTTACTCGGGAAACACCATATATTTT
CDR3 protein: CASSPPPRETYSGNTIYF

clone size: -
D gene: TRBD1
V gene: TRBV15
J gene: TRBJ2-7
CDR3 DNA: TGTGCCACCAGCGGAAACCGGGACAGATCCTACGAGCAGTACTTC
CDR3 protein: CATSGNRDRSYEQYF

clone size: -
D gene: -
V gene: TRBV4-3
J gene: TRBJ2-2
CDR3 DNA: TGCGCCAGCAGCCATACTACAGGGTCCGGTTCCGGGGAGCTGTTTTTT
CDR3 protein: CASSHTTGSGSGELFF

clone size: -
D gene: -
V gene: TRBV7-8
J gene: TRBJ1-2
CDR3 DNA: TGTGCCAGCAGCCCGACCCGGGACAAAGGGCCCTATGGCTACACCTTC
CDR3 protein: CASSPTRDKGPYGYTF

clone size: -
D gene: -
V gene: TRBV6-5
J gene: TRBJ1-1
CDR3 DNA: TGTGCCAGCAACCCGGGGGGCGCATTGACTGAAGCTTTCTTT
CDR3 protein: CASNPGGALTEAFF

clone size: -
D gene: TRBD2
V gene: TRBV7-2
J gene: TRBJ2-3
CDR3 DNA: TGTGCCGGCAGCTCCGGACTAGGGTTAGCAGATACGCAGTATTTT
CDR3 protein: CAGSSGLGLADTQYF

clone size: -
D gene: -
V gene: TRBV19
J gene: TRBJ2-3
CDR3 DNA: TGTGCCAGTAGTATTCATAAGGGGACAGATACGCAGTATTTT
CDR3 protein: CASSIHKGTDTQYF

clone size: -
D gene: TRBD1
V gene: TRBV12-3/TRBV12-4
J gene: TRBJ1-2
CDR3 DNA: TGTGCCAGCAGGACAAGGGACAGGCAAGGCTACACCTTC
CDR3 protein: CASRTRDRQGYTF

clone size: -
D gene: -
V gene: TRBV6-2/TRBV6-3
J gene: TRBJ2-7
CDR3 DNA: TGTGCCAGCAGTCGGGCGGGATTTTTCGAGCAGTACTTC
CDR3 protein: CASSRAGFFEQYF

clone size: -
D gene: -
V gene: TRBV19
J gene: TRBJ2-7
CDR3 DNA: TGTGCCAGTAGTAGCTACCACGAGCAGTACTTC
CDR3 protein: CASSSYHEQYF

clone size: -
D gene: -
V gene: TRBV30
J gene: TRBJ2-3
CDR3 DNA: TGTGCCTGGAGTGTACGTCGGGGATGGAGGACAGATACGCAGTATTTT
CDR3 protein: CAWSVRRGWRTDTQYF

clone size: -
D gene: TRBD2
V gene: TRBV3-1/TRBV3-2
J gene: TRBJ2-1
CDR3 DNA: TGTGCCAGCAGCCAAGATCTAGCGGGGGGGGAAAGGTTCTTC
CDR3 protein: CASSQDLAGGERFF

clone size: -
D gene: -
V gene: TRBV7-9
J gene: TRBJ2-3
CDR3 DNA: TGTGCCAGCAGCCTAGACTTAGGGGCAGATACGCAGTATTTT
CDR3 protein: CASSLDLGADTQYF

clone size: -
D gene: -
V gene: TRBV6-2/TRBV6-3
J gene: TRBJ2-7
CDR3 DNA: TGTGCCAGCAGTTCAACAGACCGCTACGAGCAGTACTTC
CDR3 protein: CASSSTDRYEQYF

clone size: -
D gene: -
V gene: TRBV6-5
J gene: TRBJ2-7
CDR3 DNA: TGTGCCAGCAGAAGGAGCTTGATCTACGAGCAGTACTTC
CDR3 protein: CASRRSLIYEQYF

clone size: -
D gene: TRBD1
V gene: TRBV7-2
J gene: TRBJ1-4
CDR3 DNA: TGTGCCAGCAGCTTAGAGGGACAGCCTAATGAAAAACTGTTTTTT
CDR3 protein: CASSLEGQPNEKLFF

clone size: -
D gene: -
V gene: TRBV5-4
J gene: TRBJ2-3
CDR3 DNA: TGTGCCAGCAGTCCGACAGGCACAGATACGCAGTATTTT
CDR3 protein: CASSPTGTDTQYF

clone size: -
D gene: TRBD1
V gene: TRBV11-1
J gene: TRBJ1-1
CDR3 DNA: TGTGCCAGCAGCCCCCCGACAGGGAGAACCAACACTGAAGCTTTCTTT
CDR3 protein: CASSPPTGRTNTEAFF

clone size: -
D gene: -
V gene: TRBV6-1
J gene: TRBJ1-2
CDR3 DNA: TGTGCCAGCAGTGATGGGGGGGGTGGAGGCTTTAACTATGGCTACACCTTC
CDR3 protein: CASSDGGGGGFNYGYTF